Presented here are 13 T cell receptor beta chains from one specimen sequenced in a study of lymphopenia after photon versus proton radiotherapy. TCRdb keeps only in-frame clones here, not all; method: immunoSEQ multiplex PCR. The table lists tens of thousands of clones, around 90% of them singletons. This material consisted of peripheral blood, taken from a patient treated with proton-based radiotherapy. These receptors all stem from a woman aged 70-85 years with pancreatic cancer. Some clones in this sample may be carry-over from other donors' samples.

The chain uses TRBV19 and TRBJ1-2, with D hard to call. This CDR3 contains 14 residues. CDR1 and CDR2 (germline): LNHDA, SQIVND (reference sequence). The germline V and J ends were trimmed by 4 bases and 2 bases, with 11 bases remaining between them. Written as DNA, the CDR3 is TGTGCCAGTAGTACGGTGGACGGGAACTATGGCTACACCTTC. Amino acids: CASSTVDGNYGYTF. Full variable domain (rest looked up from reference TRBV19 and TRBJ1-2): DGGITQSPKYLFRKEGQNVTLSCEQNLNHDAMYWYRQDPGQGLRLIYYSQIVNDFQKGDIAEGYSVSREKKESFPLTVTSAQKNPTAFYLCASSTVDGNYGYTFGSGTRLTVV.

Notes on this clone: Its ends do not fully match the called genes, so a read error is possible. The genes are TRBV7-3 and TRBJ1-4; D unclear. Germline V gene lookup returns CDR1 SGHTA and CDR2 FQGTGA. CDR3 size: 11 residues. CDR3 protein: CASSRTRTTVF. The CDR3 DNA reads as TGTGCCAGCAGTCGAACCAGGACCACTGTTTTT.

The chain employs TRBV19 and TRBJ2-1; 7 bases align to TRBD1. The CDR3 length is 14 residues. Trimming at V came to 6 bases and at J to 10 bases, leaving 12 bases not matched to a gene. CDR1 is LNHDA, CDR2 SQIVND, per germline (reference sequence). The CDR3 here is CASSRDSGVKEQFF. Written as DNA, the CDR3 is TGTGCCAGTAGCCGGGACAGTGGGGTGAAAGAGCAGTTCTTC.

V usage is TRBV5-6 and J usage is TRBJ2-4; no clear D gene. Trimming removed 0 bases at V and 0 bases at J, with 7 bases between. The CDR3 is 15 residues long. CDR1 is SGHDT and CDR2 is YYEEEE in the germline V gene. In DNA form, the CDR3 reads TGTGCCAGCAGCTTGGCAGCACAAGCCAAAAACATTCAGTACTTC. Its translation: CASSLAAQAKNIQYF.

The chain combines TRBV30 with TRBJ1-2, with D hard to call. CDR1 is GTSNPN, CDR2 SVGIG, per germline (reference sequence). Trimming shortened V by 4 bases and J by 0 bases, and 6 bases separated the two germline ends. The CDR3 length is 12 residues. The CDR3 reads CAWTGTNYGYTF. The CDR3 DNA is TGTGCCTGGACGGGAACTAACTATGGCTACACCTTC.

The CDR3 DNA reads TGTGCCAGCAGCTCTCTAGCGGCTTTCTACAATGAGCAGTTCTTC. This translates into CASSSLAAFYNEQFF. This sequence joins TRBV5-6 and TRBJ2-1, with 7 bases aligning to TRBD2. The length of the CDR3 is 15 residues. The V segment lost 3 bases and the J segment 3 bases; nucleotides outside the gene matches: 6. In germline, CDR1 is SGHDT, CDR2 YYEEEE. Full variable domain (missing parts from reference TRBV5-6 and TRBJ2-1): DAGVTQSPTHLIKTRGQQVTLRCSPKSGHDTVSWYQQALGQGPQFIFQYYEEEERQRGNFPDRFSGHQFPNYSSELNVNALLLGDSALYLCASSSLAAFYNEQFFGPGTRLTVL.

The chain recombines TRBV27 with TRBJ1-5, with D perhaps TRBD1 (6 bases). The CDR3 length is 18 residues. The germline CDR1 and CDR2 sequences are MNHEY and SMNVEV (reference sequence). The germline V and J ends were trimmed by 5 bases and 4 bases, with 24 bases remaining between them. CDR3 residues: CASSPGGTGPNRNQPQHF. CDR3 DNA: TGTGCCAGCAGTCCGGGGGGTACAGGGCCCAACCGTAATCAGCCCCAGCATTTT.

The chain links TRBV9 to TRBJ1-2; D gene ambiguous. Germline values: CDR1 SGDLS, CDR2 YYNGEE. This CDR3 is built from 14 residues. V was shortened by 0 bases and J by 2 bases, with 8 bases between the two germline ends. The CDR3 sequence is CASSVGSSNYGYTF. CDR3 bases: TGTGCCAGCAGCGTAGGTTCCTCCAACTATGGCTACACCTTC.

The count of this clone is one. The rearrangement joins TRBV28 to TRBJ2-7; TRBD2 matches at 11 bases. The CDR3 is made up of 17 amino acids. The V gene's germline CDR1 is MDHEN and CDR2 SYDVKM. The V gene end was trimmed by 3 bases and the J gene end by 0 bases; junction bases not matched to a gene: 7. The CDR3 DNA reads TGTGCCAGCAGTTTCGGGACTAGCGGTTATTACTCCTACGAGCAGTACTTC. Its translation: CASSFGTSGYYSYEQYF.

The chain uses TRBV4-3 and TRBJ2-1, with a tentative D call TRBD1 (6 bases). There are 17 residues in the CDR3. CDR1 and CDR2 (germline): LGHNA, YSLEER. V lost 0 bases and J lost 0, with 12 bases in between. CDR3 in DNA: TGCGCCAGCAGCCAAGAGTGGGCGGACAGCTCCTACAATGAGCAGTTCTTC. Its protein product is CASSQEWADSSYNEQFF.

As DNA, the CDR3 is TGTGCCTGGAGTTTACAGTCAACTAATGAAAAACTGTTTTTT. Translating gives CAWSLQSTNEKLFF. V gene TRBV30 combines with J gene TRBJ1-4; D is uncertain. V lost 2 bases and J lost 0, with 7 bases in between. This CDR3 is built from 14 residues. The V gene's germline CDR1 is GTSNPN and CDR2 SVGIG (reference sequence).

The DNA of the CDR3 is TGCGCCAGCAGCTTCGGGACTAGCGGCTACGAGCAGTACTTC. Translated: CASSFGTSGYEQYF. The V call is TRBV5-1, the J call TRBJ2-7; 11 positions agree with TRBD2. The CDR3 has 14 amino acids. Trimming cost V 2 bases and J 3 bases; bases outside gene matches: 1. Germline V lookup: CDR1 SGHRS, CDR2 YFSETQ.

This clone was picked up one time. The chain is built from TRBV30 and TRBJ2-7; 8 nucleotides agree with TRBD2. Germline values: CDR1 GTSNPN, CDR2 SVGIG (reference sequence). CDR3 length: 12 amino acids. J gave up 7 bases and V 2 bases, and 4 bases lay outside the gene matches. The CDR3 loop is CAWSPRGGEQYF. CDR3 DNA: TGTGCCTGGAGTCCTCGGGGGGGGGAGCAGTACTTC.